This TCR beta chain is drawn from a study of cytomegalovirus exposure and HLA in healthy donors. Germline-derived CDR1 and CDR2 are SGHDT and YYEEEE. This CDR3 is 15 amino acids long. The germline V and J ends were trimmed by 0 bases and 0 bases, with 7 bases remaining between them. PCR was performed using 60 Vbeta and 13 Jbeta primers. Only in-frame clones appear in the TCRdb table, and some are missing; sequencing was by immunoSEQ multiplex PCR. The table lists about 98,000 clones, approximately 82% of them singletons. Whole-study findings and limits: Both high specificity and high sensitivity reportedly marked the classifier's diagnosis of cytomegalovirus status. A later examination showed that TCR association rates differed by HLA locus, with DRB1 most and HLA-C fewest. Clonal expansion, a later analysis showed, was greater in HLA-associated TCR beta chains than in equally common others. The authors judged a highly shared variant cluster likely a sequencing artifact.

In the case of this clone: The antigen remains undetermined.

The sequencing input was PBMCs. The chain recombines TRBV5-6 with TRBJ1-5; the D is unclear. The receptor comes from a man aged 35-49 years in good health and CMV-seronegative. CDR3 coding DNA: TGTGCCAGCAGCTTGGGTCTGTATAGCAATCAGCCCCAGCATTTT. Protein product: CASSLGLYSNQPQHF.